This TCR beta chain was sequenced during a study of prognosis after radiotherapy for stage I lung cancer. Study-level information: All of the patients with non-small cell lung cancer, including 7 who had refused surgery, were considered to be medically inoperable. Overall study findings and caveats: Tumor specificity of expanded TCR clones went undetermined. After stereotactic body radiation therapy, median unique TCR clones were several thousand, down from 10,088.

This clonotype was picked up many times. Its antigen is unidentified. Trimming left V 4 bases short and J 4 bases short, with 10 bases between. The CDR3 contains 14 residues. The germline V gene encodes CDR1 MNHEY and CDR2 SVGEGT. Researchers used two-round multiplex PCR to amplify TCR beta CDR3 starting from genomic DNA. Primers specific to each TRBV and TRBJ gene drove first-round PCR. TCRdb itself ran the multiplex PCR reads through MiXCR, one entry per CDR3 protein. Among about 25,000 distinct CDR3 sequences listed, around 34% were seen once. CT and PET/CT showed node-negative disease in all patients, who had no prior chemotherapy, radiotherapy or other malignancies.

This clonotype originated in a donor aged 50 or older with non-small cell lung cancer. The source material was PBMCs, sampled before or after stereotactic body radiation therapy (not recorded which). This chain uses TRBV6-2 or TRBV6-3 with TRBJ2-2; tentative D call: TRBD2 (5 bases). The CDR3 protein is CASSFEGFTGELFF. CDR3 DNA sequence: TGTGCCAGCAGTTTCGAGGGTTTCACCGGGGAGCTGTTTTTT.